A single sample gave rise to the 30 T cell receptor beta chains below, sequenced in a study of human T cells and chemical hapten exposure. Time point noted: patch test 2, 6 weeks after DPC sensitization. Treatment here: therapeutic diphenylcyclopropenone sensitization with weekly scalp DPC. TCRdb processed the RACE reads anew with MiXCR; each CDR3 protein has one entry. The sample lists roughly 92,000 distinct CDR3 sequences; approximately 10% were seen once. The sample was whole blood, taken in connection with sensitization to the hapten diphenylcyclopropenone (DPC). Receptors were obtained from a woman aged 40 to 55 with alopecia areata. Some clones in this sample may be carry-over from other donors' samples.

The chain combines TRBV5-4 with TRBJ2-7, with D possibly TRBD1 on 5 matching bases. This CDR3 region has 14 residues. Trimming left V 2 bases short and J 3 bases short, with 12 bases between. Germline loops: CDR1 SGHNT, CDR2 YYREEE (reference sequence). Here the CDR3 reads CASSFVGPVYEQYF. CDR3 in DNA: TGTGCCAGCAGCTTCGTGGGGCCGGTCTACGAGCAGTACTTC.

The chain has TRBV5-1 and TRBJ1-1; D is possibly TRBD1 (5 bases). The CDR3 is 15 residues long. The germline V gene encodes CDR1 SGHRS and CDR2 YFSETQ. V lost 4 bases, J lost 4 bases, and 17 bases lay in between. CDR3 coding DNA: TGCGCCAGCAGCCCTAAGGCGCAGGGAAGCACTGAAGCTTTCTTT. Residues: CASSPKAQGSTEAFF.

There are many counts of this clonotype. The chain has TRBV4-2 and TRBJ2-1; TRBD2 agrees at 9 bases. V shed 1 base and J 6 bases; nucleotides not matched to a gene: 7. The CDR3 is 16 residues long. Germline V gene sequence: CDR1 LGHNA, CDR2 YNFKEQ. CDR3 nucleotide sequence: TGTGCCAGCAGCCAAGCGCCGGGCGGGAGGGGCAATGAGCAGTTCTTC. It specifies CASSQAPGGRGNEQFF.

This clonotype was seen many times. The CDR3 nucleotides are TGTGCCAGCAGCCAAAAGGGCGTAGGAACCGGGGAGCTGTTTTTT. Translated: CASSQKGVGTGELFF. This chain links TRBV4-2 with TRBJ2-2, with D uncertain. V was shortened by 2 bases and J by 5 bases, with 12 bases between the two germline ends. Per germline, CDR1 LGHNA and CDR2 YNFKEQ. CDR3 size: 15 residues.

Many counts were recorded for this clonotype. The V and J genes are TRBV7-2 and TRBJ1-6, with 10 bases identical to TRBD1. The junction had 4 bases not matched to a gene; V was cut back by 2 bases and J by 9 bases. The CDR3 totals 15 residues. Per the germline V gene, CDR1 is SGHTA and CDR2 is FQGNSA. The CDR3 nucleotides read TGTGCCAGCAGCTTAAGGACAGGGGGTACTTCACCCCTCCACTTT. This sequence encodes CASSLRTGGTSPLHF.

The chain recombines TRBV10-2 with TRBJ2-1; 7 nucleotides agree with TRBD2. Germline-derived CDR1 and CDR2 are WSHSY and SAAADI. J was trimmed by 1 base and V by 0 bases; bases with no gene match: 6. The CDR3 has 17 residues. The CDR3 DNA reads TGCGCCAGCAGTGAGTCGAGCGGGAAACCATCCTACAATGAGCAGTTCTTC. Translating gives CASSESSGKPSYNEQFF.

This clonotype was observed a handful of times. This sequence joins TRBV5-4 and TRBJ2-3; perhaps D is TRBD1 or TRBD2 (5 bases each). Germline lookup yields CDR1 SGHNT and CDR2 YYREEE (reference sequence). This CDR3 has 15 amino acids. Trimming cost V 4 bases and J 2 bases, with 14 bases left between them. CDR3 in DNA: TGTGCCAGCAGCCTGGACGGGGCCCTCACAGATACGCAGTATTTT. Amino acids: CASSLDGALTDTQYF.

This sequence joins TRBV7-9 and TRBJ1-6; the D is unclear. There are 14 residues in the CDR3. The ends were cut back, 5 bases at V and 7 bases at J, with 12 bases in the middle. The germline V gene encodes CDR1 SEHNR and CDR2 FQNEAQ (reference sequence). The CDR3 loop is CASSPGRVNSPLHF. In nucleotides, the CDR3 is TGTGCCAGCAGCCCCGGACGGGTGAATTCACCCCTCCACTTT. The full variable domain, in which reference TRBV7-9 and TRBJ1-6 provide the parts outside the CDR3, is DTGVSQNPRHKITKRGQNVTFRCDPISEHNRLYWYRQTLGQGPEFLTYFQNEAQLEKSRLLSDRFSAERPKGSFSTLEIQRTEQGDSAMYLCASSPGRVNSPLHFGNGTRLTVT.

The V and J genes are TRBV7-9 and TRBJ1-5; D is unclear. CDR1 and CDR2 (germline): SEHNR, FQNEAQ (reference sequence). CDR3 length: 13 residues. V shed 5 bases and J shed 5 bases, with 10 bases lying between them. The CDR3: CASSPRWDQPQHF. The CDR3 coding sequence is TGTGCCAGCAGCCCGAGATGGGATCAGCCCCAGCATTTT.

This clonotype was counted ten times or more. The chain is built from TRBV7-2 and TRBJ2-3, with D possibly being TRBD2 (6 bases). Germline assignment: CDR1 SGHTA and CDR2 FQGNSA. This CDR3 comprises 12 residues. V was clipped by 1 base and J by 9 bases, with 8 bases between them. CDR3 nucleotide sequence: TGTGCCAGCAGCTTAGATGCGGGGACGCAGTATTTT. This encodes CASSLDAGTQYF.

Only a few counts were recorded for this clonotype. This chain uses TRBV6-1 with TRBJ1-5; unclear D gene. CDR3 length: 14 residues. Germline CDR1 and CDR2: MNHNS and SASEGT. V dropped 5 bases and J dropped 4 bases, with 12 bases sitting between them. CDR3 loop: CASSIGRFNQPQHF. CDR3 in DNA: TGTGCCAGCAGTATAGGACGGTTTAATCAGCCCCAGCATTTT.

This rearrangement joins TRBV7-2 to TRBJ1-1; no definite D call. The V end lost 2 bases, the J end lost 8 bases, and 9 bases lay between the germline ends. There are 12 residues in the CDR3. In germline, CDR1 is SGHTA, CDR2 FQGNSA. The CDR3 is CASSLRVAEAFF. CDR3 bases: TGTGCCAGCAGCTTACGCGTGGCGGAAGCTTTCTTT.

This clonotype was detected only a few times. The CDR3 is CASSPSFLGGGNTEAFF. The CDR3 nucleotides read TGTGCCAGCAGCCCCAGCTTCCTAGGGGGGGGGAACACTGAAGCTTTCTTT. The chain combines TRBV3-1 with TRBJ1-1; possibly TRBD1 for D (6 bases). The CDR3 is 17 amino acids. The germline V gene encodes CDR1 LGHDT and CDR2 YNNKEL (reference sequence). Trimming took 4 bases from V and 1 from J, leaving 19 bases between them.

This clonotype showed up many times. This sequence joins TRBV12-3 or TRBV12-4 and TRBJ1-2, with D possibly TRBD1 on 5 matching bases. The CDR3 extends over 14 amino acids. Trimming took 7 bases from V and 3 from J, leaving 15 bases between them. Here the CDR3 reads CASTDGGSHYGYTF. DNA for the CDR3: TGTGCCAGCACCGATGGGGGATCGCACTATGGCTACACCTTC.

Only a few counts were recorded for this clonotype. V usage is TRBV20-1 and J usage is TRBJ1-1; D remains ambiguous. The CDR3 is 17 residues long. Trimming cost V 2 bases and J 0 bases, with 19 bases left between them. The germline V gene encodes CDR1 DFQATT and CDR2 SNEGSKA (reference sequence). CDR3 bases: TGCAGTGCTAGATCGGGCGATCGGGGATCCCTGAACACTGAAGCTTTCTTT. Translating it yields CSARSGDRGSLNTEAFF.

This clonotype was detected only a few times. The chain joins TRBV9 to TRBJ2-3; 8 positions agree with TRBD2. CDR1 and CDR2 from the germline V gene are SGDLS and YYNGEE. The CDR3 totals 15 residues. The ends lost 2 bases at V and 6 bases at J; junction bases unmatched: 8. The CDR3 region has the DNA TGTGCCAGCAGCGTTAGCGGGAACATACCGGATACGCAGTATTTT. It encodes CASSVSGNIPDTQYF.

This clonotype occurred many times. The V gene is TRBV5-1, the J gene TRBJ1-2; perhaps TRBD1 as D (6 bases). Germline V gene lookup returns CDR1 SGHRS and CDR2 YFSETQ. Deletions cut 0 bases from V and 1 base from J, with 10 bases between. The CDR3 covers 15 residues. CDR3 region: CASSLGTRGNYGYTF. Here the CDR3 DNA reads TGCGCCAGCAGCTTGGGAACCAGGGGTAACTATGGCTACACCTTC.

CDR3: CSARVTGSSNQPQHF. In nucleotides, the CDR3 is TGCAGTGCTAGGGTGACAGGGTCTAGCAATCAGCCCCAGCATTTT. The V gene is TRBV20-1, the J gene TRBJ1-5, with TRBD1 identical over 7 bases. The junction had 5 bases not matched to a gene; V was cut back by 3 bases and J by 0 bases. This CDR3 contains 15 residues. Per germline, CDR1 DFQATT and CDR2 SNEGSKA (reference sequence).

This clonotype has at least ten counts. The chain is built from TRBV4-2 and TRBJ2-5; maybe TRBD2 (5 bases). CDR1 is LGHNA and CDR2 is YNFKEQ in the germline V gene. The CDR3 is made up of 13 amino acids. V was clipped by 1 base and J by 3 bases, with 6 bases between them. The CDR3 sequence: CASSQVEEETQYF. Here the CDR3 DNA reads TGTGCCAGCAGCCAAGTGGAGGAAGAGACCCAGTACTTC.

This clonotype was seen ten or more times. The J gene is TRBJ2-7, the V gene TRBV6-1; perhaps D is TRBD1 or TRBD2 (5 bases each). V was clipped by 4 bases and J by 0 bases, with 16 bases between them. Germline CDR1 is MNHNS and CDR2 is SASEGT. This CDR3 region has 16 residues. This chain's CDR3 is CASSVAPGTVSYEQYF. The CDR3 DNA follows: TGTGCCAGCAGTGTTGCCCCCGGGACGGTCTCCTACGAGCAGTACTTC.

The table lists this clonotype with many counts. This chain's CDR3 is CSAPKGSGQLNQPQHF. As DNA, the CDR3 is TGCAGTGCCCCCAAGGGTTCAGGACAGCTCAATCAGCCCCAGCATTTT. J is TRBJ1-5 and V is TRBV20-1; tentative D call: TRBD1 (6 bases). Germline CDR1 and CDR2: DFQATT and SNEGSKA (reference sequence). The CDR3 is made up of 16 amino acids. The V gene lost 6 bases and the J gene lost 3 bases, with 21 bases spanning the gap.

This clonotype was counted a few times. The chain uses TRBV6-5 and TRBJ1-2; D gene ambiguous. The ends were cut back, 6 bases at V and 3 bases at J, with 11 bases in the middle. Germline V gives CDR1 MNHEY, CDR2 SVGAGI. The CDR3 length is 13 residues. CDR3 protein: CASSEGRYYGYTF. The CDR3 DNA follows: TGTGCCAGCAGCGAGGGCAGGTACTATGGCTACACCTTC.

A word on this clonotype: One base away lies a much larger clone, so this may be a sequencing read error. The V and J genes are TRBV28 and TRBJ1-2, with D unresolved. V was clipped by 4 bases and J by 4 bases, with 10 bases between them. Germline V gene data show CDR1 as MDHEN and CDR2 as SYDVKM. The CDR3 extends over 13 amino acids. CDR3 sequence: CASSSPAVYGYTF. DNA of the CDR3: TGTGCCAGCAGTTCCCCGGCGGTCTATGGCTACACCTTC.

This clonotype was observed a few times. J is TRBJ1-3 and V is TRBV5-6; D gene unclear. Deletions cut 0 bases from V and 2 bases from J, with 6 bases between. This CDR3 spans 14 amino acids. In germline, CDR1 is SGHDT, CDR2 YYEEEE. CDR3 in DNA: TGTGCCAGCAGCTTGGTGGGTGCTGGAAACACCATATATTTT. This translates into CASSLVGAGNTIYF.

The rearrangement joins TRBV5-5 to TRBJ1-1; TRBD1 might be the D (5 bases). The germline gives CDR1 SGHKS, CDR2 YYEKEE (reference sequence). Trimming removed 1 base from V and 2 bases from J, with 12 bases in between. The CDR3 runs to 15 residues. The CDR3 DNA reads as TGTGCCAGCAGCTTGTTATCCGGGGCCAACACTGAAGCTTTCTTT. This sequence encodes CASSLLSGANTEAFF.

This clonotype was found many times. In DNA, the CDR3 is TGTGCCAGCTCACCCCTAAGGGGACAGGCGAACACCGGGGAGCTGTTTTTT. Translated: CASSPLRGQANTGELFF. This sequence joins TRBV18 and TRBJ2-2; 8 positions match TRBD1. V was clipped by 3 bases and J by 0 bases; unmatched bases: 6. Germline-derived CDR1 and CDR2 are KGHSH and LQKENI. This CDR3 contains 17 residues. Full variable domain (rest looked up from reference TRBV18 and TRBJ2-2): NAGVMQNPRHLVRRRGQEARLRCSPMKGHSHVYWYRQLPEEGLKFMVYLQKENIIDESGMPKERFSAEFPKEGPSILRIQQVVRGDSAAYFCASSPLRGQANTGELFFGEGSRLTVL.

The sample holds many counts of this clonotype. The chain joins TRBV20-1 to TRBJ2-1, with a weak D call TRBD2 (5 bases). Looked up from germline, CDR1 is DFQATT and CDR2 is SNEGSKA (reference sequence). This CDR3 contains 14 residues. Deletions cut 6 bases from V and 5 bases from J, with 17 bases between. CDR3 coding DNA: TGCAGTGCCGATACTAGAAACTCGGACAATGAGCAGTTCTTC. Translation: CSADTRNSDNEQFF.

This chain uses TRBV7-9 with TRBJ2-1; 9 bases align to TRBD2. The CDR3 contains 17 residues. Unmatched junction bases numbered 10, after V lost 5 bases and J lost 2 bases. The germline CDR1 and CDR2 sequences are SEHNR and FQNEAQ (reference sequence). The CDR3 protein is CASSPMASGTTYNEQFF. The CDR3 nucleotides are TGTGCCAGCAGCCCCATGGCTAGCGGGACCACCTACAATGAGCAGTTCTTC.

This clonotype was observed at least ten times. The chain has TRBV5-1 and TRBJ1-3; 8 bases map to TRBD1. The ends lost 3 bases at V and 9 bases at J; junction bases unmatched: 5. The CDR3 runs to 13 residues. CDR1 and CDR2 from the germline V gene are SGHRS and YFSETQ. Written as DNA, the CDR3 is TGCGCCAGCAGCTGGAGGACAGGGTTCACCATATATTTT. Translation gives CASSWRTGFTIYF.

This clonotype was detected ten times or more. V and J are TRBV10-2 and TRBJ2-7; D is uncertain. Deletions cut 6 bases from V and 7 bases from J, with 10 bases between. Germline loops: CDR1 WSHSY, CDR2 SAAADI. The CDR3 extends over 11 amino acids. The CDR3 nucleotides are TGCGCCAGCAGGGCGACTGCTGAGCAGTACTTC. Protein: CASRATAEQYF.